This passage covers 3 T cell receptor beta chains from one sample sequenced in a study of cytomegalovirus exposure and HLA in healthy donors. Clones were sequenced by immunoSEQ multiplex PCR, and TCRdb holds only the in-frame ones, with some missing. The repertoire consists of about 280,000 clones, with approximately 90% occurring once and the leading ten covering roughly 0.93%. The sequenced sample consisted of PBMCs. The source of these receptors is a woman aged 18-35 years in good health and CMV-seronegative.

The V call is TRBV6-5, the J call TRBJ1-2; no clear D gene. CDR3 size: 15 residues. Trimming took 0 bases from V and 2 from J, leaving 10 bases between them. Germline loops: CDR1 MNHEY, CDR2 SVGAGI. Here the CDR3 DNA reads TGTGCCAGCAGTTACTCGCCAGTGCGGAACTATGGCTACACCTTC. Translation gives CASSYSPVRNYGYTF.

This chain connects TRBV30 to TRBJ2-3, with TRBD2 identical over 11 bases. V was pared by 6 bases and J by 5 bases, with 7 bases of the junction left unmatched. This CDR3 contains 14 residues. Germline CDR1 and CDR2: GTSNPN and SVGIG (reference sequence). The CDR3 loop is CACRLAGLRDTQYF. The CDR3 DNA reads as TGTGCCTGTAGACTAGCGGGACTCCGAGATACGCAGTATTTT. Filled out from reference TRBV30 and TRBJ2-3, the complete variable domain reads SQTIHQWPATLVQPVGSPLSLECTVEGTSNPNLYWYRQAAGRGLQLLFYSVGIGQISSEVPQNLSASRPQDRQFILSSKKLLLSDSGFYLCACRLAGLRDTQYFGPGTRLTVL.

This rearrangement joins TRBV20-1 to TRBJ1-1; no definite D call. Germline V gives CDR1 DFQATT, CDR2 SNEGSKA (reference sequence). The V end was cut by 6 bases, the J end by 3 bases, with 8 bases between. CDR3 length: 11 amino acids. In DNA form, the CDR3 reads TGCAGTGCCCACAGTTACACTGAAGCTTTCTTT. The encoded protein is CSAHSYTEAFF.